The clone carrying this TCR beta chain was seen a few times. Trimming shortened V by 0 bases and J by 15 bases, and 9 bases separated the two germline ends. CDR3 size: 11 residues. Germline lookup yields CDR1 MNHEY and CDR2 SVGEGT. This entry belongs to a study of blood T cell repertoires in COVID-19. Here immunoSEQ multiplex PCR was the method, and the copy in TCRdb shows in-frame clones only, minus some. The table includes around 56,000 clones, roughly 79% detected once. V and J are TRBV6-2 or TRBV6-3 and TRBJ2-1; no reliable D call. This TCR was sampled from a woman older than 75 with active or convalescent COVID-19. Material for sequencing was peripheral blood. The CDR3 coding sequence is TGTGCCAGCAGTTACTCCTCGGTGTGGTTCTTC. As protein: CASSYSSVWFF.